Listed here is a single T cell receptor (beta chain). The CDR3 is 16 amino acids. Germline V gene data show CDR1 as WNHNN and CDR2 as SYGVQD (reference sequence). V was clipped by 5 bases and J by 1 base, with 16 bases between them. The sample belongs to a study of blood T cell repertoires in COVID-19. Study information: COVID-19 samples, acute and convalescent, were from the United States, Italy and Spain. Sources were T cells, B-cell-depleted T cells, or PBMCs; the material itself was cDNA or gDNA.

Participants were aged about 18 to 89 years, lived in around 22 US areas, and enrolled virtually. Cohorts were assigned according to the clinical history that participants reported. TCRdb keeps only in-frame clones here, not all; method: immunoSEQ multiplex PCR. The sample includes 300,000 to 400,000 clones, approximately 88% of them seen just once. The material sequenced was PBMCs or T cells enriched from blood (not recorded which). The source of this sequence is a woman aged 30 to 39 with acute COVID-19. The chain has TRBV10-1 and TRBJ2-3; the D gene is possibly TRBD1 (6 bases). The CDR3 nucleotides are TGCGCCAGCAGTAGGGAAACAGGGACGGGCACAGATACGCAGTATTTT. This gives the protein CASSRETGTGTDTQYF.